This T cell receptor beta chain was captured in a study of blood T cell repertoires in COVID-19. On the study more broadly: Sources were T cells, B-cell-depleted T cells, or PBMCs; the material itself was cDNA or gDNA.

Participants spanned ages roughly 18 to 95 years and resided in 20 to 30 US areas. Clinical history as reported by participants underpinned cohort assignment. Profiled with immunoSEQ multiplex PCR; TCRdb holds only in-frame clones, not every one. The repertoire consists of over 300,000 clones, with 70% to 90% occurring once and the leading ten covering approximately 0.96%. The CDR3 consists of 15 residues. The ends were cut back, 2 bases at V and 3 bases at J, with 10 bases in the middle. Germline V gene lookup returns CDR1 SGHTA and CDR2 FQGTGA. The specimen sequenced was PBMCs or T cells enriched from blood (not recorded which). The receptor was isolated from a woman in her twenties or thirties with acute COVID-19. The chain is built from TRBV7-3 and TRBJ2-2; tentative D call: TRBD2 (6 bases). The CDR3 DNA reads TGTGCCAGCAGCTTACACCGGGGGTACACCGGGGAGCTGTTTTTT. Residues: CASSLHRGYTGELFF.